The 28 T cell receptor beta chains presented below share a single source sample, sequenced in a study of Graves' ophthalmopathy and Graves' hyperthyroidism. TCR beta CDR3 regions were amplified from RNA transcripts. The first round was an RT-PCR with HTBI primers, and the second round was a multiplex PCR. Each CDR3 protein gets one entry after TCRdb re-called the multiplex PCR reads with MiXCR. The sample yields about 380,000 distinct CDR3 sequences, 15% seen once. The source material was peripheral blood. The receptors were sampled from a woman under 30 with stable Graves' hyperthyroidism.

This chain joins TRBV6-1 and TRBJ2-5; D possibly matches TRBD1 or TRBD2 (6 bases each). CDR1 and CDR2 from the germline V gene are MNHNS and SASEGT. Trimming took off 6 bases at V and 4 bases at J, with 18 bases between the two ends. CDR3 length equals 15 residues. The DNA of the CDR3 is TGTGCCAGCAGCCGGGGGCAGGGCGGAGCAGAGACCCAGTACTTC. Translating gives CASSRGQGGAETQYF.

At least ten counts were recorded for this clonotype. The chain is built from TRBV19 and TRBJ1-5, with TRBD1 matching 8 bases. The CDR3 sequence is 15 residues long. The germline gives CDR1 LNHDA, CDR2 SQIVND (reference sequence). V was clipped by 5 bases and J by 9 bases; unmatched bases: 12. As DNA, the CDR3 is TGTGCCAGTAGTGCCACGACAGGGGTAGCAGGGCCCCAGCATTTT. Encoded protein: CASSATTGVAGPQHF. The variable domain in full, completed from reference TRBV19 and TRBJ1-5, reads DGGITQSPKYLFRKEGQNVTLSCEQNLNHDAMYWYRQDPGQGLRLIYYSQIVNDFQKGDIAEGYSVSREKKESFPLTVTSAQKNPTAFYLCASSATTGVAGPQHFGDGTRLSIL.

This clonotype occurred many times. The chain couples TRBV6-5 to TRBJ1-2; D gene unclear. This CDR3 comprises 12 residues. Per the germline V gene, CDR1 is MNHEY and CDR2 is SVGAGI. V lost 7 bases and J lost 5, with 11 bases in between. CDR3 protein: CASITVPYGYTF. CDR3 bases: TGTGCCAGCATTACTGTCCCGTATGGCTACACCTTC.

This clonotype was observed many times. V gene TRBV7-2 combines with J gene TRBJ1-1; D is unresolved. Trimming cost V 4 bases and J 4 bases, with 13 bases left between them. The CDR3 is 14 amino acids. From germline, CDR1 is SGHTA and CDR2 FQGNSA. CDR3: CASSSLGSPTEAFF. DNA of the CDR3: TGTGCCAGCAGCTCCCTCGGTTCCCCCACTGAAGCTTTCTTT.

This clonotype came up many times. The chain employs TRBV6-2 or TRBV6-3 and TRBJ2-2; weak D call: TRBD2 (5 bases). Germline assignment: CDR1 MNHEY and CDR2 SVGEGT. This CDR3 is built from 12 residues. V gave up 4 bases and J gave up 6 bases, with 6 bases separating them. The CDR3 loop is CASSSRAGELFF. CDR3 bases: TGTGCCAGCAGTTCGAGGGCCGGGGAGCTGTTTTTT.

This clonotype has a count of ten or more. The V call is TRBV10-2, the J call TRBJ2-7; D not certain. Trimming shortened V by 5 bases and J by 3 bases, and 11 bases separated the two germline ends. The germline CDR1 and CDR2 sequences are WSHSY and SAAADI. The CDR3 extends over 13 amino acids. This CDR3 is CASSMQEFYEQYF. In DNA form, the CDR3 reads TGCGCCAGCAGTATGCAGGAGTTCTACGAGCAGTACTTC.

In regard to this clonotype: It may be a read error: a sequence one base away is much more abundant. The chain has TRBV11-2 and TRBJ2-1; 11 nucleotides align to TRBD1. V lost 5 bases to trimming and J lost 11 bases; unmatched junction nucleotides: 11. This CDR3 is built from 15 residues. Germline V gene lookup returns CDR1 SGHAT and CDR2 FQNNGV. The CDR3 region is CASSVGQGAWGKQFF. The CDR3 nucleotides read TGTGCCAGCAGCGTTGGACAGGGGGCGTGGGGTAAGCAGTTCTTC.

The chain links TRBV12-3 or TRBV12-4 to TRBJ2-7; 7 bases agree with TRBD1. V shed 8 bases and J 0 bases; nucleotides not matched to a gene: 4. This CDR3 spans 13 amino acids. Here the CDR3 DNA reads TGTGCCAGCGGGGGACAGAACTCCTACGAGCAGTACTTC. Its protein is CASGGQNSYEQYF.

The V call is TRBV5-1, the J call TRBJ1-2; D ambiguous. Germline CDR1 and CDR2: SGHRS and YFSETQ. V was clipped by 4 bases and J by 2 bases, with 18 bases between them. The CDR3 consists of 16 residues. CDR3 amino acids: CASSRTAAEKNYGYTF. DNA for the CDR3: TGCGCCAGCAGCAGGACGGCGGCAGAGAAGAACTATGGCTACACCTTC.

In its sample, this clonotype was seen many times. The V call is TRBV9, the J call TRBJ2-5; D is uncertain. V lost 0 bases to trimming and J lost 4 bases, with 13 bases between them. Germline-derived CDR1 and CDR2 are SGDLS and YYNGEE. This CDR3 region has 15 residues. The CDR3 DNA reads TGTGCCAGCAGCGTAGCCCAAGGAATTCGAGAGACCCAGTACTTC. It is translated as CASSVAQGIRETQYF.

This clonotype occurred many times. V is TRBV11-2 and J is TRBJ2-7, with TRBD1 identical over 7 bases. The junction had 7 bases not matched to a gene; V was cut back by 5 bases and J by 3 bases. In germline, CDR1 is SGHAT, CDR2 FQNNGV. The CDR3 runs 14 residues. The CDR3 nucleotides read TGTGCCAGCAGCGATGGACAGGATTACTACGAGCAGTACTTC. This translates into CASSDGQDYYEQYF. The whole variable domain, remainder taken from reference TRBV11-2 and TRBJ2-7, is EAGVAQSPRYKIIEKRQSVAFWCNPISGHATLYWYQQILGQGPKLLIQFQNNGVVDDSQLPKDRFSAERLKGVDSTLKIQPAKLEDSAVYLCASSDGQDYYEQYFGPGTRLTVT.

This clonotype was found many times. The CDR3 DNA follows: TGTGCCAGTAGTATCACGGGCAGGGTAACCGAGCAGTACTTC. Amino acids: CASSITGRVTEQYF. V gene TRBV19 combines with J gene TRBJ2-7; a weak D match, TRBD1 (5 bases). Germline V gene data show CDR1 as LNHDA and CDR2 as SQIVND (reference sequence). CDR3 size: 14 residues. V was shortened by 3 bases and J by 6 bases, with 15 bases between the two germline ends.

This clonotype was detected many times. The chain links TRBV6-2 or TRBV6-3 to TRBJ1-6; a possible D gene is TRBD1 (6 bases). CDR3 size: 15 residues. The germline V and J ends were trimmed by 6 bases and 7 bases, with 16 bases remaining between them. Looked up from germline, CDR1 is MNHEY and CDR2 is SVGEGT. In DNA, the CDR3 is TGTGCCAGCAGGTGGGACACCCCTGCAAATTCACCCCTCCACTTT. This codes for CASRWDTPANSPLHF.

CDR3 loop: CASSRREIAETQYF. The CDR3 bases are TGTGCCAGCTCACGAAGAGAGATCGCAGAGACCCAGTACTTC. This chain uses TRBV18 with TRBJ2-5; D not certain. Looked up from germline, CDR1 is KGHSH and CDR2 is LQKENI. The V end lost 4 bases, the J end lost 4 bases, and 13 bases lay between the germline ends. This CDR3 region has 14 residues.

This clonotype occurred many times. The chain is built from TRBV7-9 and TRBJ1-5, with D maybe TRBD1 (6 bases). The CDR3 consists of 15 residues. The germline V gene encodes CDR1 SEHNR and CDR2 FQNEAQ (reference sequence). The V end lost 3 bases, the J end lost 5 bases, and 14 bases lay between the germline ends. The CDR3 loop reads CASSLAGDNDQPQHF. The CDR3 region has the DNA TGTGCCAGCAGCTTGGCAGGGGACAACGATCAGCCCCAGCATTTT.

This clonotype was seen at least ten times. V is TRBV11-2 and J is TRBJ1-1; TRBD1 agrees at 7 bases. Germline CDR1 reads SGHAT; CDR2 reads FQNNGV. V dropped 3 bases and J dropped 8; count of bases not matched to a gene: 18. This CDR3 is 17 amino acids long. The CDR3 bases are TGTGCCAGCAGCTTGGATTGGATGAACAGGGGACGTGTCGAAGCTTTCTTT. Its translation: CASSLDWMNRGRVEAFF.

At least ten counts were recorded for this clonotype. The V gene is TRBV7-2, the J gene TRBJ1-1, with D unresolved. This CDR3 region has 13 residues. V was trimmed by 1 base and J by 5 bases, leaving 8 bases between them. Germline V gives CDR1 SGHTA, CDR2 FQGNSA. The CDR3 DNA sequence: TGTGCCAGCAGCTTAGAGGGCCAGACTGAAGCTTTCTTT. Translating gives CASSLEGQTEAFF.

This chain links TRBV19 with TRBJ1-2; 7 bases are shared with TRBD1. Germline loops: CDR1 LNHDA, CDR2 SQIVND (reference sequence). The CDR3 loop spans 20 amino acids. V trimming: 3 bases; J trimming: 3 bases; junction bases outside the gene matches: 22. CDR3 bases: TGTGCCAGTAGTATGTCCAACAGGGGAAGTCCGGGGACCTATTACTATGGCTACACCTTC. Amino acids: CASSMSNRGSPGTYYYGYTF.

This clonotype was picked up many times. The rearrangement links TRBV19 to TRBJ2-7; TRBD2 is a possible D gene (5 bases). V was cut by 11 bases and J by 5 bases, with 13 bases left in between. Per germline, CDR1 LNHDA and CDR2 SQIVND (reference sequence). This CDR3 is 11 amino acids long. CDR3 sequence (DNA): TGTGCCCCTGGAGGTCTGGACGAGCAGTACTTC. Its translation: CAPGGLDEQYF.

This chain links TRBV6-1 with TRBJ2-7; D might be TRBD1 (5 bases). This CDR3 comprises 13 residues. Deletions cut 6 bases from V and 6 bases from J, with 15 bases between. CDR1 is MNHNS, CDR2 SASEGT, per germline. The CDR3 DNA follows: TGTGCCAGCAGCTCAGGGTTAACGGGCGAGCAGTACTTC. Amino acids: CASSSGLTGEQYF.

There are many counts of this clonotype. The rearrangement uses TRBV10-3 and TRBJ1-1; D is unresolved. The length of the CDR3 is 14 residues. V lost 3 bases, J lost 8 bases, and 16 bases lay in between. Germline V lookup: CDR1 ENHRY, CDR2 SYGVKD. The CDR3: CAISDSGASLEAFF. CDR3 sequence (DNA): TGTGCCATCAGTGATAGCGGTGCGAGTTTGGAAGCTTTCTTT.

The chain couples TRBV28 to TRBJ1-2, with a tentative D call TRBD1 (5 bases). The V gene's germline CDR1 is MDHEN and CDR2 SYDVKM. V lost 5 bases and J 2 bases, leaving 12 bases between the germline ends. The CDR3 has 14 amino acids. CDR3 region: CASSDLGTNYGYTF. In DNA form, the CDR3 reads TGTGCCAGCAGTGACCTCGGGACCAACTATGGCTACACCTTC.

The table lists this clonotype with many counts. Here the CDR3 DNA reads TGTGCCAGCAGTCGGGACATCTACCAGCCCCAGCATTTT. Protein: CASSRDIYQPQHF. The chain employs TRBV6-2 or TRBV6-3 and TRBJ1-5; D possibly corresponds to TRBD1 (6 bases). V dropped 5 bases and J dropped 7 bases, with 12 bases sitting between them. The CDR3 is 13 residues long. Germline CDR1 reads MNHEY; CDR2 reads SVGEGT.

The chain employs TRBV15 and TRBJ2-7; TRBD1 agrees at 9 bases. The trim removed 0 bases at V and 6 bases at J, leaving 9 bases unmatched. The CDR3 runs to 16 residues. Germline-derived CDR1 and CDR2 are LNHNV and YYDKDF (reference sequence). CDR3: CATSRDYGTGYIEQYF. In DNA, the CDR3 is TGTGCCACCAGCAGAGATTACGGGACAGGGTACATCGAGCAGTACTTC.

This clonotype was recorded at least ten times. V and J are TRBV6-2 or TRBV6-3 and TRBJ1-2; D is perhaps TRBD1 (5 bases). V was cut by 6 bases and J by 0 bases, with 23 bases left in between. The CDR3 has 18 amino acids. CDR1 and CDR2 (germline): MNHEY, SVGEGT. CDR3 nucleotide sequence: TGTGCCAGCAGACTCTTGATTAATCCAGGACATCCTAACTATGGCTACACCTTC. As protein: CASRLLINPGHPNYGYTF.

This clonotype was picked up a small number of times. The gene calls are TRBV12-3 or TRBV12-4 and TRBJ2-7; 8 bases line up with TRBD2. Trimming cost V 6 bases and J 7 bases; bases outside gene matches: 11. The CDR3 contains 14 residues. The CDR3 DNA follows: TGTGCCAGCAGGCCCGGGGGGGCCCGGGGGGAGCAGTACTTC. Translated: CASRPGGARGEQYF.

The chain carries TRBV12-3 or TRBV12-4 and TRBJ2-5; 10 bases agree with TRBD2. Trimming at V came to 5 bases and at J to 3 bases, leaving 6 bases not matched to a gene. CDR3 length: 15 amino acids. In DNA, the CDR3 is TGTGCCAGCAGTGGTACCGGACTAGCGGAAGAGACCCAGTACTTC. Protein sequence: CASSGTGLAEETQYF.

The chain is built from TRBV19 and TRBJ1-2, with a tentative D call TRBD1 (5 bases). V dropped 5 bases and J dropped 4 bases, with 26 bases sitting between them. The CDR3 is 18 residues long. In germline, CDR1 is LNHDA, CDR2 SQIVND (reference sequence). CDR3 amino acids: CASSLYRAGLHLIYGYTF. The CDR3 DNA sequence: TGTGCCAGTAGTCTATATAGGGCAGGGTTACATCTTATCTATGGCTACACCTTC.